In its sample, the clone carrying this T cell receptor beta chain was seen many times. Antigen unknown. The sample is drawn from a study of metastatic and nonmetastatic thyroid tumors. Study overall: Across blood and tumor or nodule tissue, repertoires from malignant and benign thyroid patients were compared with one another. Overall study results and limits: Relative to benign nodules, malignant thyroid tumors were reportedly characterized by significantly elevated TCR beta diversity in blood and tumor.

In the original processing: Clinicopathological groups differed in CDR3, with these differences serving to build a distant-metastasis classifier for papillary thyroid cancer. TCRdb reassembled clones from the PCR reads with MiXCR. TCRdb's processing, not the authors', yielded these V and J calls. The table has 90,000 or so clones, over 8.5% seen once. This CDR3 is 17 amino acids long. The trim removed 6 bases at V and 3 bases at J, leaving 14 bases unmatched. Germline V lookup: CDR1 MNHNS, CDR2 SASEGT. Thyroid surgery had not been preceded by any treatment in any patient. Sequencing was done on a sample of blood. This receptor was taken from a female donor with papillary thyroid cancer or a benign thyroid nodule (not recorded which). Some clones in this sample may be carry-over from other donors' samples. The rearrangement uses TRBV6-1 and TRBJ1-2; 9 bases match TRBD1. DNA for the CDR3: TGTGCCAGCAGCATCGGGAACAGGGGGCGCGGGGACTATGGCTACACCTTC. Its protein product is CASSIGNRGRGDYGYTF.